This paragraph covers one TCR beta chain sequence. CDR3 size: 17 residues. V gave up 0 bases and J gave up 0 bases; unmatched junction bases: 8. Looked up from germline, CDR1 is SGHNT and CDR2 is YENEEA. This entry comes from a study of cytomegalovirus exposure and HLA in healthy donors. Primers included in the PCR were 60 Vbeta and 13 Jbeta primers. Clones were read by immunoSEQ multiplex PCR, and TCRdb kept only the in-frame ones, dropping some. The sample holds approximately 140,000 clones. The sequence was obtained from a man aged 40-55 years in good health and CMV-seronegative. The specimen sequenced was PBMCs. The chain is built from TRBV11-3 and TRBJ2-7; TRBD1 agrees at 7 bases. CDR3 bases: TGTGCCAGCAGCTTAGAGCGTACAGGGGAAGACTCCTACGAGCAGTACTTC. This translates into CASSLERTGEDSYEQYF.